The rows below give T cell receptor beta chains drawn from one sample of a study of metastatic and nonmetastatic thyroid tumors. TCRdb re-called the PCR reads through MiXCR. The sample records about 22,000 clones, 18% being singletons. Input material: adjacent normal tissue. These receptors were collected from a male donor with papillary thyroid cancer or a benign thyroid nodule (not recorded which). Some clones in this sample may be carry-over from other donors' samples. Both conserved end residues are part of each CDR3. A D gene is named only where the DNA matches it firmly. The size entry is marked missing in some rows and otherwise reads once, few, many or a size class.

CDR3aa: CATSDSRQFTGELFF
CDR3nt: TGTGCCACCAGTGATTCAAGGCAATTCACCGGGGAGCTGTTTTTT
v_gene: TRBV24-1
j_gene: TRBJ2-2
abundance: few
d_gene: -

CDR3aa: CATSQKSSYNEQFF
CDR3nt: TGTGCCACCAGTCAGAAGAGCTCCTACAATGAGCAGTTCTTC
v_gene: TRBV24-1
j_gene: TRBJ2-1
abundance: many
d_gene: -

CDR3aa: CASTDRGLGSNQPQHF
CDR3nt: TGTGCCAGTACCGACAGGGGTTTAGGTAGCAATCAGCCCCAGCATTTT
v_gene: TRBV19
j_gene: TRBJ1-5
abundance: many
d_gene: TRBD1

CDR3aa: CASSYPGTGAYGYTF
CDR3nt: TGTGCCAGCAGTTACCCCGGGACAGGGGCCTATGGCTACACCTTC
v_gene: TRBV6-2/TRBV6-3
j_gene: TRBJ1-2
abundance: medium-sized
d_gene: TRBD1

CDR3aa: CASSLDSRSSGANVLTF
CDR3nt: TGTGCCAGCAGTTTGGACAGTAGGAGCTCTGGGGCCAACGTCCTGACTTTC
v_gene: TRBV12-3/TRBV12-4
j_gene: TRBJ2-6
abundance: medium-sized
d_gene: -

CDR3aa: CATISLGTIRQRDTQYF
CDR3nt: TGTGCCACCATCAGCCTTGGGACTATACGACAGAGAGATACGCAGTATTTT
v_gene: TRBV15
j_gene: TRBJ2-3
abundance: -
d_gene: TRBD2

CDR3aa: CASSGHRGANTGELFF
CDR3nt: TGTGCCAGCAGCGGACACAGGGGCGCGAACACCGGGGAGCTGTTTTTT
v_gene: TRBV9
j_gene: TRBJ2-2
abundance: many
d_gene: TRBD1

CDR3aa: CASSSRMTEAFF
CDR3nt: TGTGCCAGCAGTTCTCGTATGACTGAAGCTTTCTTT
v_gene: TRBV6-9
j_gene: TRBJ1-1
abundance: -
d_gene: -

CDR3aa: CSARMGPYKNQPQHF
CDR3nt: TGCAGTGCTAGAATGGGACCATATAAAAATCAGCCCCAGCATTTT
v_gene: TRBV20-1
j_gene: TRBJ1-5
abundance: many
d_gene: -

CDR3aa: CASSERVWTGCNEQYF
CDR3nt: TGTGCCAGCAGTGAACGTGTGTGGACAGGGTGCAACGAGCAGTACTTC
v_gene: TRBV2
j_gene: TRBJ2-7
abundance: -
d_gene: TRBD1

CDR3aa: CASSSSKGITFF
CDR3nt: TGTGCCAGCAGCTCCTCCAAGGGGATAACTTTCTTT
v_gene: TRBV7-9
j_gene: TRBJ1-1
abundance: few
d_gene: -

CDR3aa: CASRGGRVGNEQFF
CDR3nt: TGTGCCAGCCGGGGGGGGCGGGTTGGCAATGAGCAGTTCTTC
v_gene: TRBV28
j_gene: TRBJ2-1
abundance: few
d_gene: TRBD2

CDR3aa: CASSERLLGGYTF
CDR3nt: TGTGCCAGCAGTGAGAGACTCCTTGGCGGCTACACCTTC
v_gene: TRBV2
j_gene: TRBJ1-2
abundance: medium-sized
d_gene: -

CDR3aa: CASSWDRGGNQPKHF
CDR3nt: TGTGCCAGCAGTTGGGACAGGGGGGGCAATCAGCCAAAGCATTTC
v_gene: TRBV27
j_gene: TRBJ1-5
abundance: -
d_gene: TRBD1

CDR3aa: CSVESGAGANVLTF
CDR3nt: TGCAGCGTTGAATCCGGGGCTGGGGCCAACGTCCTGACTTTC
v_gene: TRBV29-1
j_gene: TRBJ2-6
abundance: many
d_gene: -

CDR3aa: CASSVAPTGMGTDTQYF
CDR3nt: TGTGCCAGTAGCGTAGCCCCCACCGGGATGGGCACAGATACGCAGTATTTT
v_gene: TRBV9
j_gene: TRBJ2-3
abundance: -
d_gene: -

CDR3aa: CASSELQSTNDQFF
CDR3nt: TGTGCCAGCAGTGAATTACAAAGTACCAATGATCAGTTCTTC
v_gene: TRBV2
j_gene: TRBJ2-1
abundance: few
d_gene: -

CDR3aa: CASSLTDTQYF
CDR3nt: TGTGCCAGCAGTCTCACAGATACACAGTATTTT
v_gene: TRBV28
j_gene: TRBJ2-3
abundance: -
d_gene: -

CDR3aa: CASNHRGANEQFF
CDR3nt: TGTGCCAGCAACCACAGGGGCGCTAATGAGCAGTTCTTC
v_gene: TRBV12-3/TRBV12-4
j_gene: TRBJ2-1
abundance: medium-sized
d_gene: TRBD1

CDR3aa: CASGDAGRGSYTQYF
CDR3nt: TGTGCCAGCGGCGACGCGGGGCGGGGGTCCTATACGCAGTATTTT
v_gene: TRBV25-1
j_gene: TRBJ2-3
abundance: few
d_gene: TRBD2

CDR3aa: CASSSGHLRGDTQYF
CDR3nt: TGTGCCAGCAGCTCGGGACACCTGAGGGGAGATACGCAGTATTTT
v_gene: TRBV13
j_gene: TRBJ2-3
abundance: many
d_gene: -

CDR3aa: CSARDSAGNTGELFF
CDR3nt: TGCAGTGCTAGAGATTCGGCAGGGAACACCGGGGAGCTGTTTTTT
v_gene: TRBV20-1
j_gene: TRBJ2-2
abundance: many
d_gene: -

CDR3aa: CASSPSRGPSGNTIYF
CDR3nt: TGTGCCAGCAGCCCCTCCAGGGGCCCCTCTGGAAACACCATATATTTT
v_gene: TRBV11-2
j_gene: TRBJ1-3
abundance: many
d_gene: -

CDR3aa: CSVVSMGSSFTDTQYF
CDR3nt: TGCAGTGTCGTTTCCATGGGGTCGTCGTTCACAGATACGCAGTATTTT
v_gene: TRBV20-1
j_gene: TRBJ2-3
abundance: many
d_gene: -

CDR3aa: CATEAVGFNEQFF
CDR3nt: TGTGCCACCGAGGCGGTAGGGTTCAATGAGCAGTTCTTC
v_gene: TRBV15
j_gene: TRBJ2-1
abundance: -
d_gene: -

CDR3aa: CASSLGGRSYNEQFF
CDR3nt: TGTGCCAGCAGCTTAGGCGGGAGGTCCTACAATGAGCAGTTCTTC
v_gene: TRBV7-2
j_gene: TRBJ2-1
abundance: medium-sized
d_gene: TRBD2

CDR3aa: CASSDSANRAFF
CDR3nt: TGTGCCAGCAGTGACTCGGCGAATAGGGCCTTCTTT
v_gene: TRBV6-1
j_gene: TRBJ1-1
abundance: few
d_gene: -

CDR3aa: CASRSSGGQNEQFF
CDR3nt: TGTGCCAGCAGGTCCTCGGGGGGGCAGAATGAGCAGTTCTTC
v_gene: TRBV27
j_gene: TRBJ2-1
abundance: few
d_gene: TRBD2

CDR3aa: CSARGPGTSGANVLTF
CDR3nt: TGCAGTGCTAGAGGTCCCGGGACCTCTGGGGCCAACGTCCTGACTTTC
v_gene: TRBV20-1
j_gene: TRBJ2-6
abundance: medium-sized
d_gene: -

CDR3aa: CASSLDWGLAGSTDTQYF
CDR3nt: TGTGCCAGCAGCTTAGATTGGGGACTAGCGGGGAGCACAGATACGCAGTATTTT
v_gene: TRBV11-2
j_gene: TRBJ2-3
abundance: many
d_gene: TRBD2

CDR3aa: CASSAQTSVCTDTQYF
CDR3nt: TGCGCCAGCAGCGCCCAGACCAGCGTGTGCACAGATACGCAGTATTTT
v_gene: TRBV5-1
j_gene: TRBJ2-3
abundance: few
d_gene: -

CDR3aa: CAIHRNKRENIQYF
CDR3nt: TGTGCCATCCACCGGAACAAAAGGGAGAACATTCAGTACTTC
v_gene: TRBV10-3
j_gene: TRBJ2-4
abundance: many
d_gene: -

CDR3aa: CASSPPGQGLREQYF
CDR3nt: TGTGCCAGCTCACCCCCGGGACAGGGGCTTCGGGAGCAGTACTTC
v_gene: TRBV18
j_gene: TRBJ2-7
abundance: many
d_gene: TRBD1

CDR3aa: CASSANSGNSYNEQFF
CDR3nt: TGTGCCAGCTCAGCCAACTCGGGGAACTCCTACAATGAGCAGTTCTTC
v_gene: TRBV18
j_gene: TRBJ2-1
abundance: many
d_gene: -

CDR3aa: CASSFAGGQETQYF
CDR3nt: TGCGCCAGCAGCTTCGCGGGGGGGCAAGAGACCCAGTACTTC
v_gene: TRBV5-1
j_gene: TRBJ2-5
abundance: many
d_gene: TRBD2

CDR3aa: CASSVVWGPTGELFF
CDR3nt: TGTGCCTCGAGTGTAGTGTGGGGGCCAACCGGGGAGCTGTTTTTT
v_gene: TRBV30
j_gene: TRBJ2-2
abundance: -
d_gene: -

CDR3aa: CASSPKDTQYF
CDR3nt: TGTGCCAGCAGCCCAAAAGATACGCAGTATTTT
v_gene: TRBV7-6
j_gene: TRBJ2-3
abundance: many
d_gene: -